This T cell receptor beta chain came from a study of beta chain features in type 1 diabetes. For the study at large: Patients were similar to healthy donors in age and gender (as well as in cell yields). Study-wide results and limits: The VDJ junctions of type 1 diabetes patients carried fewer insertions and more deletions. PCR, the amplification step, might favor shorter templates, equally in patients and controls. Shorter TCRB CDR3s, moderately but significantly so, marked every one of the four CD4+ subsets in Type 1 diabetes patients.

This clone was observed a handful of times. Its antigen is unknown. V lost 4 bases, J lost 3 bases, and 11 bases lay in between. The CDR3 extends over 13 amino acids. Per the germline V gene, CDR1 is SGHRS and CDR2 is YFSETQ. Sorted populations were all over 95% pure. What was sequenced were expressed TCRB transcripts, since all of the isolated RNA had been reverse transcribed. Assay: immunoSEQ multiplex PCR; the TCRdb copy retains only in-frame clones and omits some. Here the sample spans approximately 600,000 clones, 9.5% to 15% being singletons. Sequencing was done on a sample of naive CD4+ T cells from blood. This TCR was recovered from a man aged 25 to 40 with type 1 diabetes. The chain employs TRBV5-1 and TRBJ2-7, with a tentative D call TRBD1 (6 bases). The CDR3: CASSPGQIYEQYF. Here the CDR3 DNA reads TGCGCCAGCAGCCCCGGACAGATCTACGAGCAGTACTTC.